These 27 T cell receptor beta chains share one sample of origin, sequenced in a study of spatial heterogeneity in lung cancer. TCRdb analysed the 5' RACE reads with MiXCR anew, one entry per CDR3 protein. The repertoire holds 25,000 or so distinct CDR3 sequences, with about 5.6% as singletons. The time point: blood at routine non-recurrence follow-up after resection. Sequencing covered unsorted whole RNA taken from tumor, nontumor lung or frozen PBMC. The sample in question was PBMCs, obtained at follow-up. These receptors were taken from a male donor with early-stage non-small cell lung cancer.

This clonotype was seen ten or more times. Here the CDR3 DNA reads TGTGCCAGCAGCCGGACTAGCGGACCCCTCGAGCAGTACGTC. Residues: CASSRTSGPLEQYV. The chain combines TRBV6-2 or TRBV6-3 with TRBJ2-7; the match to TRBD2 covers 10 bases. This CDR3 region has 14 residues. The V gene's germline CDR1 is MNHEY and CDR2 SVGEGT. The V and J ends lost 6 bases and 6 bases, in that order; junction bases with no gene match: 8.

Only a few counts were recorded for this clonotype. Here the CDR3 reads CASSIVFGRGNQPQHF. CDR3 nucleotide sequence: TGTGCCAGTAGTATAGTATTTGGCAGGGGGAATCAGCCCCAGCATTTT. This chain connects TRBV19 to TRBJ1-5; 7 positions agree with TRBD1. The CDR3 totals 16 residues. With 1 base clipped from V and 4 bases from J, the junction kept 7 bases outside the gene matches. The germline V gene encodes CDR1 LNHDA and CDR2 SQIVND (reference sequence).

This clonotype came up many times. The J gene is TRBJ1-2, the V gene TRBV6-5; maybe TRBD1 (6 bases). V lost 4 bases, J lost 7 bases, and 13 bases lay in between. The CDR3 consists of 13 residues. Germline CDR1 and CDR2: MNHEY and SVGAGI. The CDR3 sequence is CASSSRMGAGYTF. The CDR3 nucleotides are TGTGCCAGCAGTTCCCGTATGGGGGCTGGCTACACCTTC.

This clonotype was seen a handful of times. The chain carries TRBV12-3 or TRBV12-4 and TRBJ2-1; possible D gene TRBD2, 5 bases. Trimming took off 3 bases at V and 0 bases at J, with 9 bases between the two ends. This CDR3 has 15 amino acids. The DNA for the CDR3 is TGTGCCAGCAGTTTCATAGGGAGCTCCTACAATGAGCAGTTCTTC. Amino acids: CASSFIGSSYNEQFF.

The table lists this clonotype with many counts. The chain carries TRBV5-6 and TRBJ2-1; D is ambiguous. This CDR3 has 12 residues. The germline V gene has CDR1 SGHDT and CDR2 YYEEEE. V lost 0 bases to trimming and J lost 11 bases, with 9 bases between them. In DNA, the CDR3 is TGTGCCAGCAGCTTGGATGTTTCCCAGCAGTTCTTC. Amino acid sequence: CASSLDVSQQFF.

This clonotype was counted ten times or more. V usage is TRBV6-6 and J usage is TRBJ1-3; D is unresolved. The CDR3 runs to 14 residues. The V end was cut by 2 bases, the J end by 2 bases, with 7 bases between. Germline V gives CDR1 MNHNY, CDR2 SVGAGI (reference sequence). The CDR3 spells CASSYGRTGNTIYF. DNA of the CDR3: TGTGCCAGCAGTTACGGACGGACTGGAAACACCATATATTTT.

This clonotype was counted ten times or more. V and J are TRBV4-3 and TRBJ1-3; possible D gene TRBD1, 5 bases. V lost 6 bases, J lost 3 bases, and 18 bases lay in between. The CDR3 consists of 16 residues. The germline V gene encodes CDR1 LGHNA and CDR2 YSLEER. The DNA for the CDR3 is TGCGCCAGCAGTCAGAGTCGAGGGGCTGATGGAAACACCATATATTTT. Protein sequence: CASSQSRGADGNTIYF.

This clonotype appeared many times. This chain uses TRBV5-1 with TRBJ2-4; 9 bases are a match to TRBD2. The CDR3 length is 15 residues. V lost 0 bases and J lost 3; bases outside the gene matches: 1. Germline V gene lookup returns CDR1 SGHRS and CDR2 YFSETQ. The CDR3 reads CASSLELAGKNIQYF. The CDR3 DNA sequence: TGCGCCAGCAGCTTGGAACTAGCGGGCAAAAACATTCAGTACTTC.

Many counts were recorded for this clonotype. The V and J genes are TRBV12-3 or TRBV12-4 and TRBJ1-3, with TRBD1 identical over 9 bases. There are 15 residues in the CDR3. V trimming: 6 bases; J trimming: 7 bases; junction bases outside the gene matches: 10. The CDR3 sequence is CASRPTGQGGNTIYF. As DNA, the CDR3 is TGTGCCAGCAGGCCTACGGGACAGGGCGGCAACACCATATATTTT.

The rearrangement joins TRBV15 to TRBJ2-7, with a tentative D call TRBD1 (6 bases). The CDR3 loop spans 15 amino acids. The ends were cut back, 1 base at V and 2 bases at J, with 12 bases in the middle. The germline V gene encodes CDR1 LNHNV and CDR2 YYDKDF (reference sequence). The CDR3 loop reads CATSRAGTPTYEQYF. The CDR3 DNA sequence: TGTGCCACCAGCAGAGCCGGGACACCTACCTACGAGCAGTACTTC.

This clonotype was observed at least ten times. V is TRBV30 and J is TRBJ2-1; D remains unclear. Trimming pared 0 bases from V and 6 bases from J, leaving 3 bases between. The CDR3 runs 11 residues. Germline V gives CDR1 GTSNPN, CDR2 SVGIG (reference sequence). CDR3 protein: CAWSVSNEQFF. DNA for the CDR3: TGTGCCTGGAGTGTATCCAATGAGCAGTTCTTC.

Many counts were recorded for this clonotype. The genes are TRBV10-3 and TRBJ2-2, with TRBD1 identical over 8 bases. Germline loops: CDR1 ENHRY, CDR2 SYGVKD. The CDR3 sequence is 14 residues long. V was clipped by 7 bases and J by 1 base; unmatched bases: 2. The CDR3 loop reads CAIMGTGNTGELFF. In DNA, the CDR3 is TGTGCCATCATGGGGACAGGGAACACCGGGGAGCTGTTTTTT.

The J gene is TRBJ2-7, the V gene TRBV7-9; D is possibly TRBD1 or TRBD2 (5 bases each). Deletions cut 5 bases from V and 2 bases from J, with 13 bases between. This CDR3 contains 14 residues. The germline V gene encodes CDR1 SEHNR and CDR2 FQNEAQ (reference sequence). CDR3 in amino acids: CASSPPGPTYEQYF. For the CDR3, the DNA is TGTGCCAGCAGCCCACCGGGACCAACCTACGAGCAGTACTTC.

The J gene is TRBJ1-2, the V gene TRBV7-2; D perhaps matches TRBD1 (6 bases). Trimming stripped 5 bases from V and 2 bases from J, with 12 bases between. The CDR3 length is 14 residues. CDR1 is SGHTA and CDR2 is FQGNSA in the germline V gene. The CDR3 loop reads CASSQGHTNYGYTF. The CDR3 nucleotides read TGTGCCAGCAGCCAGGGACATACAAACTATGGCTACACCTTC.

The table lists this clonotype with a few counts. The J gene is TRBJ2-7, the V gene TRBV6-5; no clear D gene. Trimming left V 4 bases short and J 10 bases short, with 17 bases between. CDR3 length: 13 amino acids. Per germline, CDR1 MNHEY and CDR2 SVGAGI. CDR3 DNA: TGTGCCAGCAGTTCCTCGACTGGGCGGAACCAGTACGTC. This codes for CASSSSTGRNQYV.

The table lists this clonotype with a few counts. The V call is TRBV20-1, the J call TRBJ1-5, with no clear D. Germline V gene lookup returns CDR1 DFQATT and CDR2 SNEGSKA (reference sequence). Deletions cut 0 bases from V and 3 bases from J, with 3 bases between. The CDR3 sequence is 12 residues long. CDR3 DNA sequence: TGCAGTGCTAGAGACACCAATCAGCCCCAGCATTTT. Its protein is CSARDTNQPQHF.

CDR3 bases: TGTGCCAGCAGTTACTCGGGGACTAGCTTTGCAGATACGCAGTATTTT. Amino acid sequence: CASSYSGTSFADTQYF. The V gene is TRBV6-5, the J gene TRBJ2-3; 9 nucleotides align to TRBD2. Trimming cost V 0 bases and J 4 bases; bases outside gene matches: 5. The germline V gene encodes CDR1 MNHEY and CDR2 SVGAGI. This CDR3 is 16 amino acids long.

This clonotype was observed at least ten times. The chain has TRBV7-2 and TRBJ1-4; 7 nucleotides align to TRBD1. V trimming: 5 bases; J trimming: 4 bases; junction bases outside the gene matches: 7. CDR1 and CDR2 (germline): SGHTA, FQGNSA. The CDR3 sequence is 15 residues long. CDR3 loop: CASSEIGGGNEKLFF. The CDR3 DNA is TGTGCCAGCAGCGAAATAGGGGGCGGTAATGAAAAACTGTTTTTT.

In its sample, this clonotype was seen many times. This chain uses TRBV16 with TRBJ2-3; 7 bases align to TRBD2. V shed 0 bases, J shed 2 bases, and the junction held 5 bases outside the gene matches. This CDR3 comprises 16 residues. Germline V CDR1 and CDR2: KGHSY, FQNENV. CDR3 in DNA: TGTGCCAGCAGCCAATCGCTAGCGGCAGTCACAGATACGCAGTATTTT. Its translation: CASSQSLAAVTDTQYF.

A few counts support this clonotype. The chain employs TRBV7-3 and TRBJ2-3; TRBD2 agrees at 7 bases. Germline assignment: CDR1 SGHTA and CDR2 FQGTGA. The V segment lost 8 bases and the J segment 4 bases; nucleotides outside the gene matches: 6. This CDR3 spans 13 amino acids. The CDR3 loop is CASRAGGADTQYF. The CDR3 DNA reads as TGTGCCAGCCGCGCTGGGGGGGCAGATACGCAGTATTTT.

A remark on this clonotype: Its ends do not fully match the called genes, so a read error is possible. The chain employs TRBV7-7 and TRBJ2-5, with D possibly matching TRBD2 (5 bases). This CDR3 region has 15 residues. Germline V CDR1 and CDR2: SSHAT, FNYEAQ (reference sequence). The CDR3 coding sequence is TGTGCTAGCAGCTTAGGCTCGCTAGCACAAGAGACCCAGTACTTC. Protein product: CASSLGSLAQETQYF.

This clonotype showed up many times. The CDR3 spells CASSLGPGYAEAFF. CDR3 nucleotides: TGTGCCAGCAGCTTAGGGCCGGGTTACGCTGAAGCTTTCTTT. The chain uses TRBV7-2 and TRBJ1-1, with D uncertain. The CDR3 loop spans 14 amino acids. Germline V lookup: CDR1 SGHTA, CDR2 FQGNSA. Trimming stripped 1 base from V and 6 bases from J, with 12 bases between.

This clonotype was counted many times. This chain connects TRBV4-2 to TRBJ2-1; 8 positions agree with TRBD2. The CDR3 is 15 amino acids. Germline CDR1 LGHNA, CDR2 YNFKEQ. V lost 3 bases, J lost 9 bases, and 10 bases stayed unmatched. CDR3 region: CASSQERLARGEQFF. The CDR3 DNA is TGTGCCAGCAGCCAGGAGAGACTAGCGCGAGGTGAGCAGTTCTTC.

This clonotype was picked up many times. The chain uses TRBV24-1 and TRBJ2-3; TRBD2 might be the D (5 bases). There are 13 residues in the CDR3. Germline CDR1 is KGHDR and CDR2 is SFDVKD. Trimming took 9 bases from V and 2 from J, leaving 11 bases between them. The CDR3 DNA is TGTGCCACCGAGGGCGGGTCCACAGATACGCAGTATTTT. Translating gives CATEGGSTDTQYF.

This clonotype was detected ten times or more. This chain uses TRBV11-3 with TRBJ2-1; D might be TRBD2 (6 bases). The germline CDR1 and CDR2 sequences are SGHNT and YENEEA. The CDR3 loop spans 17 amino acids. Trimming took 1 base from V and 0 from J, leaving 13 bases between them. The DNA for the CDR3 is TGTGCCAGCAGCTTAGGGGCTTTCGGGAGCTCCTACAATGAGCAGTTCTTC. This encodes CASSLGAFGSSYNEQFF.

The CDR3 DNA reads as TGTGCCAGCAGCTCGGGCGAAGCAGATACGCAGTATTTT. Translating it yields CASSSGEADTQYF. The chain uses TRBV3-1 and TRBJ2-3; unclear D gene. Per the germline V gene, CDR1 is LGHDT and CDR2 is YNNKEL (reference sequence). The V gene lost 5 bases and the J gene lost 4 bases, with 10 bases spanning the gap. The CDR3 is 13 amino acids.

This rearrangement joins TRBV6-2 or TRBV6-3 to TRBJ2-7, with D perhaps TRBD1 or TRBD2 (6 bases each). The germline CDR1 and CDR2 sequences are MNHEY and SVGEGT. The CDR3 spans 14 residues. V lost 0 bases and J 4 bases, leaving 10 bases between the germline ends. As DNA, the CDR3 is TGTGCCAGCAGTTACTCGGGGGGCAAGTACGAGCAGTACTTC. The encoded protein is CASSYSGGKYEQYF.